The 21 T cell receptor beta chains reported below all come from one sample, sequenced in a study of cytomegalovirus exposure and HLA in healthy donors. Primers included in the PCR were 60 Vbeta and 13 Jbeta primers. The assay was immunoSEQ multiplex PCR, and TCRdb's table has in-frame clones only and misses some. The data show roughly 150,000 clones, 65% to 85% seen once. The sequencing input was PBMCs. These receptors were obtained from a woman aged 18 to 35 in good health and CMV-seronegative.

This CDR3 is CAISAFRQDSSGANVLTF. CDR3 DNA sequence: TGTGCCATCAGTGCGTTCAGGCAGGACAGCTCTGGGGCCAACGTCCTGACTTTC. V gene TRBV10-3 combines with J gene TRBJ2-6; D is perhaps TRBD1 (6 bases). Germline-derived CDR1 and CDR2 are ENHRY and SYGVKD. CDR3 length: 18 amino acids. V was cut by 4 bases and J by 0 bases, with 16 bases left in between.

The chain carries TRBV9 and TRBJ1-2, with TRBD1 matching over 8 bases. V trimming: 3 bases; J trimming: 8 bases; junction bases outside the gene matches: 15. Germline assignment: CDR1 SGDLS and CDR2 YYNGEE. CDR3 length equals 16 residues. The CDR3 DNA is TGTGCCAGCAGCGCCCACGCCGGGACAGGTCTTGCGGGCTACACCTTC. Its translation is CASSAHAGTGLAGYTF.

Only one count was recorded for this clone. The gene calls are TRBV27 and TRBJ1-1; 7 positions agree with TRBD1. Trimming took 6 bases from V and 0 from J; bases not matched to a gene: 4. Germline V CDR1 and CDR2: MNHEY, SMNVEV (reference sequence). The CDR3 totals 14 residues. The CDR3 protein is CASRQGQLNTEAFF. CDR3 nucleotide sequence: TGTGCCAGCAGACAGGGACAGCTGAACACTGAAGCTTTCTTT.

The CDR3 DNA reads as TGTGCCAGCAGCCTGCGGGGTCGGGGGACCCAGTACTTC. As protein: CASSLRGRGTQYF. This chain joins TRBV6-1 and TRBJ2-5, with D possibly matching TRBD2 (6 bases). Germline-derived CDR1 and CDR2 are MNHNS and SASEGT. This CDR3 comprises 13 residues. With 6 bases removed from V and 7 bases from J, the gap between germline ends came to 15 bases.

This clone occurred once. This chain joins TRBV6-1 and TRBJ2-7, with D tentatively TRBD2 (6 bases). This CDR3 comprises 14 residues. Germline loops: CDR1 MNHNS, CDR2 SASEGT. Trimming took 8 bases from V and 9 from J, leaving 23 bases between them. The CDR3 reads CASLRGDWQSGQYF. The CDR3 region has the DNA TGTGCCAGCCTTAGAGGGGACTGGCAATCGGGGCAGTACTTC.

J is TRBJ2-3 and V is TRBV7-9; D perhaps matches TRBD1 (5 bases). Trimming took off 4 bases at V and 2 bases at J, with 13 bases between the two ends. Germline CDR1 and CDR2: SEHNR and FQNEAQ (reference sequence). The CDR3 has 15 residues. CDR3 loop: CASSSGHEATDTQYF. The CDR3 nucleotides are TGTGCCAGCAGCTCCGGACACGAGGCCACAGATACGCAGTATTTT.

The gene calls are TRBV14 and TRBJ1-4; TRBD1 is a possible D gene (5 bases). V lost 4 bases and J 10 bases, leaving 16 bases between the germline ends. Germline V lookup: CDR1 SGHDN, CDR2 FVKESK. The CDR3 sequence is 14 residues long. The CDR3 is CASSPLGGAGKLFF. In DNA, the CDR3 is TGTGCCAGCAGCCCCCTGGGGGGAGCCGGAAAACTGTTTTTT.

V gene TRBV6-1 combines with J gene TRBJ1-2; tentative D call: TRBD1 (6 bases). Trimming shortened V by 2 bases and J by 8 bases, and 12 bases separated the two germline ends. The germline CDR1 and CDR2 sequences are MNHNS and SASEGT. The CDR3 runs to 13 residues. As DNA, the CDR3 is TGTGCCAGCAGTGAAAGACAGGAGATCGGCTACACCTTC. This gives the protein CASSERQEIGYTF.

The chain carries TRBV18 and TRBJ1-1; D gene uncertain. Germline V gene sequence: CDR1 KGHSH, CDR2 LQKENI. The germline V and J ends were trimmed by 0 bases and 3 bases, with 11 bases remaining between them. The CDR3 extends over 15 amino acids. The CDR3: CASSPPSLRDTEAFF. CDR3 bases: TGTGCCAGCTCACCACCGTCTCTACGGGACACTGAAGCTTTCTTT.

This clone came up a few times. This rearrangement joins TRBV25-1 to TRBJ2-5; the match to TRBD2 covers 12 bases. CDR3 length equals 17 residues. The ends lost 2 bases at V and 0 bases at J; junction bases unmatched: 4. Per the germline V gene, CDR1 is MGHDK and CDR2 is SYGVNS. Written as DNA, the CDR3 is TGTGCCAGCAGTGAACAGCGGACTAGCGGGGACCAAGAGACCCAGTACTTC. Residues: CASSEQRTSGDQETQYF.

J is TRBJ2-5 and V is TRBV15; 10 nucleotides match TRBD2. This CDR3 spans 18 amino acids. From germline, CDR1 is LNHNV and CDR2 YYDKDF (reference sequence). Losses at the gene ends were 1 base for V and 1 base for J; bases not matched to a gene: 9. CDR3 coding DNA: TGTGCCACCAGCAGAGTGGGTGGACTAGCGGAGATCCAAGAGACCCAGTACTTC. This translates into CATSRVGGLAEIQETQYF.

The rearrangement links TRBV19 to TRBJ2-3; a weak D match, TRBD2 (7 bases). Germline CDR1 LNHDA, CDR2 SQIVND (reference sequence). The CDR3 consists of 17 residues. V was trimmed by 4 bases and J by 5 bases, leaving 22 bases between them. CDR3 loop: CASSKGGGGTARDTQYF. The CDR3 DNA follows: TGTGCCAGTAGTAAAGGGGGGGGCGGCACAGCGAGAGATACGCAGTATTTT.

The chain combines TRBV9 with TRBJ2-3, with D tentatively TRBD2 (6 bases). CDR1 is SGDLS and CDR2 is YYNGEE in the germline V gene. The CDR3 is 15 residues long. The ends were cut back, 0 bases at V and 6 bases at J, with 14 bases in the middle. The CDR3 is CASSVDQAGWDTQYF. The CDR3 DNA is TGTGCCAGCAGCGTAGACCAGGCGGGGTGGGATACGCAGTATTTT.

The chain combines TRBV18 with TRBJ1-1; D unresolved. Per the germline V gene, CDR1 is KGHSH and CDR2 is LQKENI. This CDR3 contains 14 residues. The V end was cut by 11 bases, the J end by 0 bases, with 16 bases between. The CDR3, as DNA: TGTGCCGGCGGAAACGGACTGATGAACACTGAAGCTTTCTTT. As protein: CAGGNGLMNTEAFF. The whole variable domain, remainder taken from reference TRBV18 and TRBJ1-1, is NAGVMQNPRHLVRRRGQEARLRCSPMKGHSHVYWYRQLPEEGLKFMVYLQKENIIDESGMPKERFSAEFPKEGPSILRIQQVVRGDSAAYFCAGGNGLMNTEAFFGQGTRLTVV.

This chain uses TRBV5-1 with TRBJ2-3; 7 bases map to TRBD2. V lost 0 bases to trimming and J lost 4 bases; unmatched junction nucleotides: 8. Looked up from germline, CDR1 is SGHRS and CDR2 is YFSETQ. The CDR3 extends over 16 amino acids. The CDR3 reads CASSLAPGRDSDTQYF. DNA for the CDR3: TGCGCCAGCAGCTTGGCCCCAGGGAGGGATTCAGATACGCAGTATTTT.

The chain is built from TRBV5-6 and TRBJ2-3, with D tentatively TRBD2 (6 bases). Looked up from germline, CDR1 is SGHDT and CDR2 is YYEEEE. Trimming shortened V by 4 bases and J by 2 bases, and 17 bases separated the two germline ends. The length of the CDR3 is 16 residues. The DNA for the CDR3 is TGTGCCAGCAGCCAGCTACGGTTGCGGGACACAGATACGCAGTATTTT. Amino acids: CASSQLRLRDTDTQYF.

V and J are TRBV6-1 and TRBJ1-1; possible D gene TRBD1, 6 bases. The V gene lost 0 bases and the J gene lost 5 bases, with 19 bases spanning the gap. CDR1 is MNHNS and CDR2 is SASEGT in the germline V gene. The CDR3 is 17 amino acids. This chain's CDR3 is CASSEAGFRGSGTEAFF. CDR3 DNA sequence: TGTGCCAGCAGTGAAGCGGGCTTCAGGGGCTCGGGAACTGAAGCTTTCTTT.

The chain recombines TRBV6-1 with TRBJ2-5; D not certain. The length of the CDR3 is 12 residues. The germline V gene encodes CDR1 MNHNS and CDR2 SASEGT. Trimming pared 8 bases from V and 5 bases from J, leaving 12 bases between. CDR3 residues: CASQSSGETQYF. The CDR3 DNA reads as TGTGCCAGCCAATCCTCCGGGGAGACCCAGTACTTC.

This sequence joins TRBV6-5 and TRBJ1-2; D unclear. Germline values: CDR1 MNHEY, CDR2 SVGAGI. V was trimmed by 6 bases and J by 1 base, leaving 6 bases between them. The length of the CDR3 is 12 residues. CDR3 region: CASSPNNYGYTF. In nucleotides, the CDR3 is TGTGCCAGCAGCCCCAATAACTATGGCTACACCTTC.

This chain joins TRBV2 and TRBJ1-1; TRBD1 might be the D (5 bases). The CDR3 is made up of 14 amino acids. Trimming removed 2 bases at V and 10 bases at J, with 17 bases between. Germline CDR1 is SNHLY and CDR2 is FYNNEI. DNA of the CDR3: TGTGCCAGCAGTGAAAGAACAGGATCTTATGGAGCTTTCTTT. It codes for CASSERTGSYGAFF.

The rearrangement links TRBV10-2 to TRBJ1-1, with a possible D match to TRBD1 (6 bases). This CDR3 region has 15 residues. V dropped 11 bases and J dropped 10 bases, with 29 bases sitting between them. From germline, CDR1 is WSHSY and CDR2 SAAADI. CDR3 nucleotide sequence: TGCGCCTCCCTAGGGACACAGGAGATCGAGATTGGAGCTTTCTTT. Protein sequence: CASLGTQEIEIGAFF.